This entry concerns a single T cell receptor beta chain. Antigen unknown. These data are taken from a study of cytomegalovirus exposure and HLA in healthy donors. Notes on the study in general: The study designated roughly 160 TCR beta chains cytomegalovirus-associated.

Clones were read by immunoSEQ multiplex PCR, and TCRdb kept only the in-frame ones, dropping some. The sample includes around 94,000 clones, about 95% of them seen just once. Germline V CDR1 and CDR2: LGHNT, FRNRAP. The CDR3 length is 14 residues. Trimming took off 5 bases at V and 2 bases at J, with 13 bases between the two ends. Sequencing used PBMCs. This chain joins TRBV12-5 and TRBJ2-7, with D possibly matching TRBD2 (5 bases). This receptor was identified in a woman aged 18 to 35 in good health and CMV-seronegative. The chain's CDR3 is CASGNPPRAYEQYF. CDR3 DNA sequence: TGTGCTAGTGGTAACCCCCCGCGGGCCTACGAGCAGTACTTC.